This TCR beta chain comes out of a study of T cells in Graves' hyperthyroidism and ophthalmopathy. Whole-study findings and limits: Ophthalmopathy stood apart from stable hyperthyroidism in a 13 V-J model.

RNA transcripts provided the source from which TCR beta CDR3 regions were amplified. HTBI primers were employed in a first-round RT-PCR of the TCR CDR3. TCRdb re-called the multiplex PCR reads with MiXCR, one entry per CDR3 protein. The sample holds roughly 710,000 distinct CDR3 sequences, roughly a third seen once. This clonotype has only one observation. Its antigen is undetermined. Possible read error: a much larger clone is one base away. Germline CDR1 SGHTS, CDR2 YDEGEE. The CDR3 totals 12 residues. This sequence joins TRBV5-8 and TRBJ1-2; TRBD1 might be the D (5 bases). The sequenced material came from blood. This TCR was sampled from a woman in her thirties or forties with Graves' hyperthyroidism. The CDR3 protein is CAGRQAGYGYTF. The CDR3 nucleotides are TGTGCCGGCAGGCAAGCAGGGTATGGCTACACCTTC. The whole variable domain, filled in from reference TRBV5-8 and TRBJ1-2, reads EAGVTQSPTHLIKTRGQQATLRCSPISGHTSVYWYQQALGLGLQFLLWYDEGEERNRGNFPPRFSGRQFPNYSSELNVNALELEDSALYLCAGRQAGYGYTFGSGTRLTVV.